One sample yielded the 26 T cell receptor beta chains listed below, sequenced in a study of blood T cell repertoires in COVID-19. Clones were sequenced by immunoSEQ multiplex PCR, and TCRdb holds only the in-frame ones, with some missing. This repertoire shows 100,000 to 150,000 clones, about 85% found once; its top ten account for 3.2%. Sequences were obtained from peripheral blood. The receptors come from a woman aged 80 or over with COVID-19, enrolled during active disease.

CDR3 nucleotides: TGCGCCAGCAGCCCTAGCGGCTTGGGCGAGCAGTACTTC. Its translation is CASSPSGLGEQYF. The chain recombines TRBV5-1 with TRBJ2-7, with TRBD2 identical over 7 bases. This CDR3 contains 13 residues. Germline lookup yields CDR1 SGHRS and CDR2 YFSETQ. The V gene end was trimmed by 4 bases and the J gene end by 6 bases; junction bases not matched to a gene: 7.

The V call is TRBV4-3, the J call TRBJ2-2; 11 nucleotides align to TRBD2. Germline loops: CDR1 LGHNA, CDR2 YSLEER. This CDR3 is 16 amino acids long. Trimming cost V 1 base and J 5 bases; bases outside gene matches: 3. Written as DNA, the CDR3 is TGCGCCAGCAGCCAAGTAGCGGGAGGGGTTACCGGGGAGCTGTTTTTT. It specifies CASSQVAGGVTGELFF.

The V call is TRBV5-5, the J call TRBJ1-2; 8 positions match TRBD1. The CDR3 extends over 14 amino acids. After removal of 2 bases from V and 4 bases from J, the junction contained 4 bases not matched to a gene. Looked up from germline, CDR1 is SGHKS and CDR2 is YYEKEE (reference sequence). The CDR3 sequence is CASSFTGGGYGYTF. In DNA form, the CDR3 reads TGTGCCAGCAGCTTTACAGGGGGAGGCTATGGCTACACCTTC.

The rearrangement uses TRBV5-6 and TRBJ1-2; D unresolved. The CDR3 runs 15 residues. Trimming removed 0 bases from V and 4 bases from J, with 13 bases in between. CDR1 SGHDT and CDR2 YYEEEE come from the germline V gene. CDR3 in amino acids: CASSLGHHGSYGYTF. CDR3 coding DNA: TGTGCCAGCAGCTTGGGACACCACGGGAGCTATGGCTACACCTTC.

This sequence joins TRBV19 and TRBJ1-5; 7 bases are a match to TRBD1. This CDR3 is built from 13 residues. Trimming removed 8 bases from V and 3 bases from J; junction bases left unmatched: 4. Per the germline V gene, CDR1 is LNHDA and CDR2 is SQIVND (reference sequence). CDR3: CASGGTANQPQHF. As DNA, the CDR3 is TGTGCCAGTGGAGGGACAGCCAATCAGCCCCAGCATTTT.

The chain combines TRBV6-4 with TRBJ1-5; 7 nucleotides align to TRBD1. Trimming at V came to 10 bases and at J to 2 bases, leaving 2 bases not matched to a gene. The length of the CDR3 is 12 residues. Germline CDR1 MRHNA, CDR2 SNTAGT. The CDR3, as DNA: TGTGCCACCGGACAGGGCAATCAGCCCCAGCATTTT. Translation: CATGQGNQPQHF.

This chain connects TRBV6-2 or TRBV6-3 to TRBJ1-1, with D unresolved. The germline V and J ends were trimmed by 6 bases and 8 bases, with 13 bases remaining between them. Germline V gene sequence: CDR1 MNHEY, CDR2 SVGEGT. The CDR3 is 12 amino acids. This CDR3 reads CASSSRPLEAFF. CDR3 nucleotides: TGTGCCAGCAGCTCTCGTCCACTCGAAGCTTTCTTT.

The genes are TRBV28 and TRBJ1-2, with TRBD1 identical over 7 bases. CDR1 is MDHEN and CDR2 is SYDVKM in the germline V gene. This CDR3 spans 15 amino acids. The V gene end was trimmed by 2 bases and the J gene end by 4 bases; junction bases not matched to a gene: 7. DNA of the CDR3: TGTGCCAGCAGTTTAGAGGGGGCGGCTCTCTATGGCTACACCTTC. It encodes CASSLEGAALYGYTF.

The rearrangement links TRBV19 to TRBJ1-2; a weak D match, TRBD1 (5 bases). This CDR3 is built from 17 residues. Germline V gives CDR1 LNHDA, CDR2 SQIVND (reference sequence). The V end was cut by 6 bases, the J end by 4 bases, with 24 bases between. The CDR3 DNA follows: TGTGCCAGTAGCCCGAGCGGGGGAGCAGCCTTTGGCTATGGCTACACCTTC. Encoded protein: CASSPSGGAAFGYGYTF. Supplemented by reference TRBV19 and TRBJ1-2, the full variable domain reads DGGITQSPKYLFRKEGQNVTLSCEQNLNHDAMYWYRQDPGQGLRLIYYSQIVNDFQKGDIAEGYSVSREKKESFPLTVTSAQKNPTAFYLCASSPSGGAAFGYGYTFGSGTRLTVV.

This chain connects TRBV5-1 to TRBJ1-5, with TRBD1 as a possible D gene (6 bases). CDR3 length: 14 amino acids. Germline CDR1 is SGHRS and CDR2 is YFSETQ. Trimming removed 0 bases at V and 7 bases at J, with 11 bases between. The CDR3 loop reads CASSLEQGGQPQHF. For the CDR3, the DNA is TGCGCCAGCAGCTTGGAACAGGGCGGACAGCCCCAGCATTTT.

The chain links TRBV6-5 to TRBJ1-3; D unclear. The germline V gene has CDR1 MNHEY and CDR2 SVGAGI. Trimming took off 7 bases at V and 0 bases at J, with 7 bases between the two ends. The CDR3 extends over 13 amino acids. The CDR3, as DNA: TGTGCCAGCACTGCCAGCTCTGGAAACACCATATATTTT. This translates into CASTASSGNTIYF.

The gene calls are TRBV11-1 and TRBJ2-2; TRBD2 matches at 12 bases. J was trimmed by 2 bases and V by 4 bases; bases with no gene match: 2. Germline assignment: CDR1 SGHAT and CDR2 FQDESV (reference sequence). The CDR3 runs 16 residues. CDR3 DNA sequence: TGTGCCAGCAGCTCGGGACTAGCGGGCAACACCGGGGAGCTGTTTTTT. It encodes CASSSGLAGNTGELFF.

V is TRBV9 and J is TRBJ2-5; 9 bases agree with TRBD1. The assigned J gene may be wrong: the sequence end matches TRBJ2-7 better. This CDR3 region has 14 residues. The germline gives CDR1 SGDLS, CDR2 YYNGEE. The CDR3 bases are TGTGCCAGCAGCGTAGCGGACAGGGGTACCGAGCAGTACTTC. Its protein product is CASSVADRGTEQYF.

This chain connects TRBV9 to TRBJ1-2, with 12 bases lining up with TRBD1. The CDR3 sequence is 15 residues long. V dropped 3 bases and J dropped 3; count of bases not matched to a gene: 3. Germline CDR1 is SGDLS and CDR2 is YYNGEE. The CDR3 reads CASSAGQGAHYGYTF. Here the CDR3 DNA reads TGTGCCAGCAGCGCGGGACAGGGGGCTCACTATGGCTACACCTTC.

The chain couples TRBV5-1 to TRBJ2-5, with 10 bases identical to TRBD1. With V trimmed by 4 bases and J by 4 bases, 7 bases remained unmatched. Looked up from germline, CDR1 is SGHRS and CDR2 is YFSETQ. CDR3 length equals 15 residues. The CDR3 loop reads CASSPDRGPGETQYF. Here the CDR3 DNA reads TGCGCCAGCAGCCCCGACAGGGGGCCGGGAGAGACCCAGTACTTC.

The chain recombines TRBV27 with TRBJ2-1, with 7 bases identical to TRBD2. From germline, CDR1 is MNHEY and CDR2 SMNVEV (reference sequence). V lost 0 bases and J lost 4; bases outside the gene matches: 3. CDR3 size: 15 residues. The CDR3 DNA is TGTGCCAGCAGTTTATCGACTAGCTGGTACAATGAGCAGTTCTTC. Amino acid sequence: CASSLSTSWYNEQFF.

The V and J genes are TRBV7-2 and TRBJ2-7, with 7 bases that match TRBD2. Germline V gives CDR1 SGHTA, CDR2 FQGNSA. V shed 1 base, J shed 4 bases, and the junction held 10 bases outside the gene matches. The CDR3 consists of 16 residues. The CDR3 is CASSLEQVSGFYEQYF. The CDR3 DNA follows: TGTGCCAGCAGCTTAGAACAGGTTAGCGGGTTTTACGAGCAGTACTTC.

This rearrangement joins TRBV5-1 to TRBJ2-5; D remains ambiguous. Trimming left V 4 bases short and J 4 bases short, with 5 bases between. This CDR3 is built from 11 residues. Looked up from germline, CDR1 is SGHRS and CDR2 is YFSETQ. The chain's CDR3 is CASSPGETQYF. In DNA form, the CDR3 reads TGCGCCAGCAGCCCCGGAGAGACCCAGTACTTC.

This chain links TRBV6-5 with TRBJ1-2; TRBD1 agrees at 8 bases. The CDR3 extends over 14 amino acids. V was pared by 2 bases and J by 6 bases, with 5 bases of the junction left unmatched. CDR1 and CDR2 from the germline V gene are MNHEY and SVGAGI. The CDR3 protein is CASSYAWTGNGYTF. Here the CDR3 DNA reads TGTGCCAGCAGTTACGCCTGGACAGGGAATGGCTACACCTTC.

The V call is TRBV9, the J call TRBJ2-5, with a weak D call TRBD2 (6 bases). V was pared by 1 base and J by 4 bases, with 8 bases between. This CDR3 has 13 amino acids. In germline, CDR1 is SGDLS, CDR2 YYNGEE. For the CDR3, the DNA is TGTGCCAGCAGCGTACGAGCGGGAGAGACCCAGTACTTC. Protein: CASSVRAGETQYF.

The genes are TRBV27 and TRBJ1-1; 7 nucleotides align to TRBD1. Germline CDR1 MNHEY, CDR2 SMNVEV (reference sequence). CDR3 size: 16 residues. The V and J ends lost 4 bases and 0 bases, in that order; junction bases with no gene match: 8. The CDR3 coding sequence is TGTGCCAGCAGTTCCCTCGCACAGGGGTTGAACACTGAAGCTTTCTTT. Translated, it gives CASSSLAQGLNTEAFF.

This clone has a handful of counts. V and J are TRBV27 and TRBJ2-7; 8 bases map to TRBD1. The V and J ends lost 6 bases and 3 bases, in that order; junction bases with no gene match: 10. There are 15 residues in the CDR3. Germline assignment: CDR1 MNHEY and CDR2 SMNVEV (reference sequence). The CDR3 nucleotides are TGTGCCAGCAGCCGTGGGACAGGACGAGTCTACGAGCAGTACTTC. It encodes CASSRGTGRVYEQYF.

The chain employs TRBV28 and TRBJ1-4; D may be TRBD1 (5 bases). The germline CDR1 and CDR2 sequences are MDHEN and SYDVKM. CDR3 length: 15 amino acids. V dropped 2 bases and J dropped 4 bases, with 11 bases sitting between them. The CDR3: CASSLGAGNNEKLFF. The CDR3 DNA reads TGTGCCAGCAGTTTAGGGGCAGGAAATAATGAAAAACTGTTTTTT.

J is TRBJ2-7 and V is TRBV28; 9 bases match TRBD2. The CDR3 spans 15 residues. From germline, CDR1 is MDHEN and CDR2 SYDVKM. J was trimmed by 2 bases and V by 6 bases; bases with no gene match: 8. The CDR3 coding sequence is TGTGCCAGCAGCCCTGAGACTAGCGGCACCTACGAGCAGTACTTC. Protein sequence: CASSPETSGTYEQYF.

The CDR3 is CASPPSGRAETQYF. For the CDR3, the DNA is TGTGCCAGCCCCCCCAGCGGGAGAGCAGAGACCCAGTACTTC. This chain uses TRBV27 with TRBJ2-5; TRBD2 agrees at 8 bases. In germline, CDR1 is MNHEY, CDR2 SMNVEV (reference sequence). The CDR3 loop spans 14 amino acids. Unmatched junction bases numbered 9, after V lost 8 bases and J lost 4 bases.

The rearrangement joins TRBV6-5 to TRBJ1-1; weak D call: TRBD1 (6 bases). V was cut by 6 bases and J by 3 bases, with 14 bases left in between. In germline, CDR1 is MNHEY, CDR2 SVGAGI. The CDR3 totals 14 residues. The CDR3 here is CASRPQGVDTEAFF. The DNA for the CDR3 is TGTGCCAGCAGACCACAGGGTGTGGACACTGAAGCTTTCTTT.